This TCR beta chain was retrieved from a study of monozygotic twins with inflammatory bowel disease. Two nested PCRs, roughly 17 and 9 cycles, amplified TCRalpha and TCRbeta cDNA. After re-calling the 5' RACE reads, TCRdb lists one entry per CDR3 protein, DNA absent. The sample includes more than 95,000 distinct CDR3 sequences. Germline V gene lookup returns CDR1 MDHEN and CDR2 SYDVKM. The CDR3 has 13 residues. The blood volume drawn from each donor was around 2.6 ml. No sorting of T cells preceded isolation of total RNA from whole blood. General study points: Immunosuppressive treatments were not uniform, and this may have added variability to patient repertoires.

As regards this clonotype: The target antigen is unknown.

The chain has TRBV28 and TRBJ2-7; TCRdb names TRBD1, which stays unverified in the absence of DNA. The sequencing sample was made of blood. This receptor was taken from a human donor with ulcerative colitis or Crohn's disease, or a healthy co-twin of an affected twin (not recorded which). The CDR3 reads CASSYRGPREQYF.